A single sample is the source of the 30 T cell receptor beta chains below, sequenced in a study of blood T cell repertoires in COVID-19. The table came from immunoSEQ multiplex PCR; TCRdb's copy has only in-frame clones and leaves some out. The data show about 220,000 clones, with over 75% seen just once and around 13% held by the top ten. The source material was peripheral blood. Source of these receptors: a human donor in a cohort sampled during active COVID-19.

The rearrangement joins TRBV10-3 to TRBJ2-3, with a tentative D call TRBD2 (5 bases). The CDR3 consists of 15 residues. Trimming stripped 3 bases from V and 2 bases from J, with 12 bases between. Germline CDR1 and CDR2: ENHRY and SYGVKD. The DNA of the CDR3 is TGTGCCATCAGTGACGGTGCGGGTTACACAGATACGCAGTATTTT. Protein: CAISDGAGYTDTQYF.

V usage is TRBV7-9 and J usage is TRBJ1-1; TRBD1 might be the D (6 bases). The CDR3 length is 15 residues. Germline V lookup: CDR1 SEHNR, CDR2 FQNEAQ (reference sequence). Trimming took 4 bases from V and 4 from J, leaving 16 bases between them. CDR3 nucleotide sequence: TGTGCCAGCAGCTCCATTGGACAGCCACGCACTGAAGCTTTCTTT. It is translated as CASSSIGQPRTEAFF.

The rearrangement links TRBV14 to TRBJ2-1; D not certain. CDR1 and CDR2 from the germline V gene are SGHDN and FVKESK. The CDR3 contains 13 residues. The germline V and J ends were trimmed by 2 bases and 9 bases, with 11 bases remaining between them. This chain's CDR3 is CASSQIRHSEQFF. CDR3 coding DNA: TGTGCCAGCAGCCAAATTAGACACAGTGAGCAGTTCTTC.

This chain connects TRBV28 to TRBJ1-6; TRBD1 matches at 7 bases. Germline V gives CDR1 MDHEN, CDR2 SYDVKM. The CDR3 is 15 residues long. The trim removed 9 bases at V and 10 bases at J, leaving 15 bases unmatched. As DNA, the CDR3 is TGTGCCAGTTTCCGGGGACAGAGCGAGGCGTCACCCCTCCACTTT. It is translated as CASFRGQSEASPLHF.

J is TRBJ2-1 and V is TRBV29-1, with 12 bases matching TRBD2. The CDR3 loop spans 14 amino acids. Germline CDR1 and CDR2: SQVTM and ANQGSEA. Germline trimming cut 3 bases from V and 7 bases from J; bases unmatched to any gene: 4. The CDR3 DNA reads TGCAGCGTTGATAAAGGACTAGCGGGAAATGAGCAGTTCTTC. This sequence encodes CSVDKGLAGNEQFF.

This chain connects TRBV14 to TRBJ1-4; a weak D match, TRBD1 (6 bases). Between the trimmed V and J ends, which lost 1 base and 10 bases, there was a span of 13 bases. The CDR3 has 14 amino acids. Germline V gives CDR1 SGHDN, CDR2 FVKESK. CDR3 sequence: CASSQATGATKLFF. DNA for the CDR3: TGTGCCAGCAGCCAAGCGACAGGCGCCACAAAACTGTTTTTT. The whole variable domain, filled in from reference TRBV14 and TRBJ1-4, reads EAGVTQFPSHSVIEKGQTVTLRCDPISGHDNLYWYRRVMGKEIKFLLHFVKESKQDESGMPNNRFLAERTGGTYSTLKVQPAELEDSGVYFCASSQATGATKLFFGSGTQLSVL.

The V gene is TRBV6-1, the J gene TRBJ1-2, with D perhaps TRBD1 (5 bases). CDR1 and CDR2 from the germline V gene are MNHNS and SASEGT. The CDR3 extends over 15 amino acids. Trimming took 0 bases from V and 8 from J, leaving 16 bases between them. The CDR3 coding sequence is TGTGCCAGCAGTGAAGCCGGGACTCCTAGGAGGGGCTACACCTTC. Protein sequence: CASSEAGTPRRGYTF.

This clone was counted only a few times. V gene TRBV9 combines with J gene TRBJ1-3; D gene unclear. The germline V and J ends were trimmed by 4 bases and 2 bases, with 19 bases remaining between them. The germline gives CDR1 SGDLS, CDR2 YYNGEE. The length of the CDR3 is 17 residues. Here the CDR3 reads CASSTGGRELTGNTIYF. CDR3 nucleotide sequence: TGTGCCAGCAGCACCGGCGGCCGGGAGCTTACTGGAAACACCATATATTTT. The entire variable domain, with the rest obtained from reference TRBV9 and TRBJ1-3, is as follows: DSGVTQTPKHLITATGQRVTLRCSPRSGDLSVYWYQQSLDQGLQFLIQYYNGEERAKGNILERFSAQQFPDLHSELNLSSLELGDSALYFCASSTGGRELTGNTIYFGEGSWLTVV.

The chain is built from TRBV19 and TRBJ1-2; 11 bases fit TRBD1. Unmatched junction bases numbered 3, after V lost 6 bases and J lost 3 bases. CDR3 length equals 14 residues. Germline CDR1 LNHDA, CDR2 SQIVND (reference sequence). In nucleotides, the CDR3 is TGTGCCAGTAGAATGGGACAGGGGGACTATGGCTACACCTTC. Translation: CASRMGQGDYGYTF.

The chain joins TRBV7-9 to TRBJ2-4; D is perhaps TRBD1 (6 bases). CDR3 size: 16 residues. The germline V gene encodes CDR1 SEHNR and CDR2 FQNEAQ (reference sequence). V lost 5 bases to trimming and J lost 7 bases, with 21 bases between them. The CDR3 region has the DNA TGTGCCAGCAGCCCCTATGGTGTGGGGGCTGAGAACATTCAGTACTTC. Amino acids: CASSPYGVGAENIQYF.

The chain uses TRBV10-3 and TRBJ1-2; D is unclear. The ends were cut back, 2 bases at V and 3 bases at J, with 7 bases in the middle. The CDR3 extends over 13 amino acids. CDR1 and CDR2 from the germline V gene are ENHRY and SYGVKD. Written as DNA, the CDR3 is TGTGCCATCAGTGAGGATAGCTACTATGGCTACACCTTC. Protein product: CAISEDSYYGYTF.

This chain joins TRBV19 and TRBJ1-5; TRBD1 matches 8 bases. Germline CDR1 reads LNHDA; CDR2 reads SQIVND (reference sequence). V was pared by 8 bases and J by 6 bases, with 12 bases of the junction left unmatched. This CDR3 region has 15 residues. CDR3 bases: TGTGCCAGTTCCACGCAGGTGGGACAGGCTCAGCCCCAGCATTTT. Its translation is CASSTQVGQAQPQHF. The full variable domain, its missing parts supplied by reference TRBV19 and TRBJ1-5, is DGGITQSPKYLFRKEGQNVTLSCEQNLNHDAMYWYRQDPGQGLRLIYYSQIVNDFQKGDIAEGYSVSREKKESFPLTVTSAQKNPTAFYLCASSTQVGQAQPQHFGDGTRLSIL.

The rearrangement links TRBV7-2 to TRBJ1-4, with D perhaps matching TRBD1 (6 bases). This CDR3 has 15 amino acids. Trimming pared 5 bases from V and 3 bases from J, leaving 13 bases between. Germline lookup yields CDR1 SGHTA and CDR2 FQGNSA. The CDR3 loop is CASSPGQLPNEKLFF. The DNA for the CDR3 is TGTGCCAGCAGCCCAGGACAGCTCCCTAATGAAAAACTGTTTTTT.

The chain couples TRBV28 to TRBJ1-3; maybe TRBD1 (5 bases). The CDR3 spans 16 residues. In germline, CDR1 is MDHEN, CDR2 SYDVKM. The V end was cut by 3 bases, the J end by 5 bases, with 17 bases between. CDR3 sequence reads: CASSLFGSLGRNTIYF. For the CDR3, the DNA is TGTGCCAGCAGTTTGTTCGGGTCTCTGGGGCGAAACACCATATATTTT.

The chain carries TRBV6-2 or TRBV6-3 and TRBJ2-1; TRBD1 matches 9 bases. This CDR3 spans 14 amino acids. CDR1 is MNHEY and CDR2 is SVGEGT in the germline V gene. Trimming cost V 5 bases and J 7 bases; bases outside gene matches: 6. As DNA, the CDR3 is TGTGCCAGCAGTATAACAGGGGGCCGGAATGAGCAGTTCTTC. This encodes CASSITGGRNEQFF.

CDR3 bases: TGTGCCAGCAGTCACATAGCGGGAGGGATCTACGAGCAGTACTTC. Encoded protein: CASSHIAGGIYEQYF. V gene TRBV27 combines with J gene TRBJ2-7; the match to TRBD2 covers 11 bases. The CDR3 loop spans 15 amino acids. V was clipped by 5 bases and J by 3 bases; unmatched bases: 6. Looked up from germline, CDR1 is MNHEY and CDR2 is SMNVEV (reference sequence).

The CDR3 DNA follows: TGTGCCAGCACCCTAGGCCGGACAGGGCCCGTAAGAAGCAATCAGCCCCAGCATTTT. Its translation: CASTLGRTGPVRSNQPQHF. The rearrangement links TRBV2 to TRBJ1-5; 8 bases agree with TRBD1. Germline V CDR1 and CDR2: SNHLY, FYNNEI. The CDR3 is made up of 19 amino acids. V gave up 7 bases and J gave up 1 base; unmatched junction bases: 18.

The CDR3 is CASRRQGEGGYTF. Written as DNA, the CDR3 is TGTGCCAGTCGACGACAGGGGGAGGGTGGCTACACCTTC. This chain links TRBV2 with TRBJ1-2; 9 bases fit TRBD1. Germline V gives CDR1 SNHLY, CDR2 FYNNEI. V shed 9 bases, J shed 7 bases, and the junction held 9 bases outside the gene matches. The CDR3 extends over 13 amino acids.

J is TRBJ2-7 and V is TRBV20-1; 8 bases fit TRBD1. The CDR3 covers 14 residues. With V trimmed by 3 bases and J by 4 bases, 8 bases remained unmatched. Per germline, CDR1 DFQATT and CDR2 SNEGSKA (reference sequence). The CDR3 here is CSASPSTGGYEQYF. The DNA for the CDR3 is TGCAGTGCTAGTCCCTCCACAGGGGGGTACGAGCAGTACTTC.

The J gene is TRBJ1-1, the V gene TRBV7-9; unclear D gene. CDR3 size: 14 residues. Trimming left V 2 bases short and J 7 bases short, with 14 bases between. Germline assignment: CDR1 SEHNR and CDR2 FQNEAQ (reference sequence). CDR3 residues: CASSLIPGEDEAFF. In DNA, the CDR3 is TGTGCCAGCAGCTTAATCCCCGGGGAGGATGAAGCTTTCTTT.

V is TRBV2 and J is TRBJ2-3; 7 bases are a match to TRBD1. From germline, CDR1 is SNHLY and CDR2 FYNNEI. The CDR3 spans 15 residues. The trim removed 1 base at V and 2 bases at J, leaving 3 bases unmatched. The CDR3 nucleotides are TGTGCCAGCAGTGAAGAGGGACAGAACACAGATACGCAGTATTTT. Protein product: CASSEEGQNTDTQYF.

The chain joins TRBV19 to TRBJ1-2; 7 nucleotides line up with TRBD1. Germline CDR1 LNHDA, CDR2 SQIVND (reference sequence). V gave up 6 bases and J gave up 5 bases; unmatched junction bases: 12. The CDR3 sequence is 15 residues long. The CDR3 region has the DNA TGTGCCAGTAGCCAGTCGACAGGGTCTTGGTATGGCTACACCTTC. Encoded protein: CASSQSTGSWYGYTF.

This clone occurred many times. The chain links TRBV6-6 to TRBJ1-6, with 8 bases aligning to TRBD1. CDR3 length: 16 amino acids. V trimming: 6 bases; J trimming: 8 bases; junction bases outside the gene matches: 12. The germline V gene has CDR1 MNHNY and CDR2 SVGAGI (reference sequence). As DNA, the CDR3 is TGTGCCAGCAGCCACCCCGGGACAGGCACCGATTCACCCCTCCACTTT. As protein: CASSHPGTGTDSPLHF.

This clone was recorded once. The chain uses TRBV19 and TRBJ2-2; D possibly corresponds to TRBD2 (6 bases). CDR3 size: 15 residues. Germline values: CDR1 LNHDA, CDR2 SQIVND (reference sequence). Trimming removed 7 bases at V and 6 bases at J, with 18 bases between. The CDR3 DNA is TGTGCCAGTACTAAGACTAGTAGGGTGGCCGGGGAGCTGTTTTTT. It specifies CASTKTSRVAGELFF.

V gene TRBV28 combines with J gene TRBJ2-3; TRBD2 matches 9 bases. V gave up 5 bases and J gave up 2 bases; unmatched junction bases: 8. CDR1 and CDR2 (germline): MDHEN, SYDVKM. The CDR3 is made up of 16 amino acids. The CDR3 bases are TGTGCCAGCAGTCCTACTAGCGGGCCCTCCACAGATACGCAGTATTTT. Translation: CASSPTSGPSTDTQYF. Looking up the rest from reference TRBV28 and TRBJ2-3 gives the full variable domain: DVKVTQSSRYLVKRTGEKVFLECVQDMDHENMFWYRQDPGLGLRLIYFSYDVKMKEKGDIPEGYSVSREKKERFSLILESASTNQTSMYLCASSPTSGPSTDTQYFGPGTRLTVL.

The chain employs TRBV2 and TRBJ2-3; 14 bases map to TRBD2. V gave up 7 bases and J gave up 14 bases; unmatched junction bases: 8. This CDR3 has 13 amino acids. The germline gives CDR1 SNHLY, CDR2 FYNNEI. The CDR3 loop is CASKQTSGGGTYF. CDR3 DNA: TGTGCCAGCAAACAGACTAGCGGGGGGGGCACGTATTTT.

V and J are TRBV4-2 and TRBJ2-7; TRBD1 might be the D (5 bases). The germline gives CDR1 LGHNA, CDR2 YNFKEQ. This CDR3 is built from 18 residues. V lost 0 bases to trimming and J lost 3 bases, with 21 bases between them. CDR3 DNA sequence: TGTGCCAGCAGCCAAGATCCGCCCGGGCAGGGTCAGGTCTACGAGCAGTACTTC. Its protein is CASSQDPPGQGQVYEQYF.

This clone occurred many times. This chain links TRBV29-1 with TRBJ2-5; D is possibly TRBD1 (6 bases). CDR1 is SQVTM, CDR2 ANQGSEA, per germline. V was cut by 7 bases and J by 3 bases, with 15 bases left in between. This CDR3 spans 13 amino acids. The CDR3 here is CSGTLGTKETQYF. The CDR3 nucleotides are TGCAGCGGGACGTTGGGGACAAAAGAGACCCAGTACTTC.

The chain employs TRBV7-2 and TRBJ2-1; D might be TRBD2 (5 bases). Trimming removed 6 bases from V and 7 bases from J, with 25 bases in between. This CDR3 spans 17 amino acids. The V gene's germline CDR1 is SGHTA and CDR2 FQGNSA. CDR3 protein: CASSPPWVRGWKNEQFF. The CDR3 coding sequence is TGTGCCAGCAGTCCTCCGTGGGTGCGCGGGTGGAAGAATGAGCAGTTCTTC.

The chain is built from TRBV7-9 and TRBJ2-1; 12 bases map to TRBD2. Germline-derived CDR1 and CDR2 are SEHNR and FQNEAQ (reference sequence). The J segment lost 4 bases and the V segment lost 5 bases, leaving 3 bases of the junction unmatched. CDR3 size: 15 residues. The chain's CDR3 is CASSLTSGRYNEQFF. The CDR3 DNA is TGTGCCAGCAGCCTAACTAGCGGGAGGTACAATGAGCAGTTCTTC.